One and the same sample provided the 18 T cell receptor beta chains below, sequenced in a study of T-cell reconstitution after alpha-beta-depleted transplantation in children. Library preparation (for TCRbeta) was performed with unique molecular identifiers. Each CDR3 protein gets one entry after TCRdb re-called the PCR reads with MiXCR. The sample yields 490,000 or so distinct CDR3 sequences, around 13% seen once. Source: PBMCs from the stem cell graft donor, taken from the stem cell graft. The receptors originated from a human donor who donated a stem cell graft to a child with combined immunodeficiency.

In its sample, this clonotype was seen a few times. The rearrangement uses TRBV24-1 and TRBJ2-1, with D possibly called TRBD1 or TRBD2 (6 bases each). The germline gives CDR1 KGHDR, CDR2 SFDVKD. CDR3 length: 15 residues. Trimming shortened V by 4 bases and J by 1 base, and 10 bases separated the two germline ends. The CDR3 bases are TGTGCCACCAGTGAGTGGGGGGCTTCCTACAATGAGCAGTTCTTC. This codes for CATSEWGASYNEQFF.

This clonotype was counted at least ten times. The rearrangement uses TRBV5-6 and TRBJ2-3; D might be TRBD1 or TRBD2, each matching 5 bases. This CDR3 contains 19 residues. Germline V gives CDR1 SGHDT, CDR2 YYEEEE. V lost 0 bases, J lost 1 base, and 21 bases lay in between. CDR3 residues: CASSLGFGGALVGTDTQYF. DNA for the CDR3: TGTGCCAGCAGCTTGGGGTTTGGGGGTGCCCTAGTAGGCACAGATACGCAGTATTTT.

The table lists this clonotype with a few counts. The chain is built from TRBV27 and TRBJ2-7, with 13 bases matching TRBD2. There are 15 residues in the CDR3. Per germline, CDR1 MNHEY and CDR2 SMNVEV (reference sequence). V trimming: 4 bases; J trimming: 7 bases; junction bases outside the gene matches: 7. CDR3 amino acids: CASSSWTSGRGEQYF. DNA for the CDR3: TGTGCCAGCAGTTCATGGACTAGCGGGAGAGGGGAGCAGTACTTC.

Many counts were recorded for this clonotype. This chain joins TRBV29-1 and TRBJ2-3, with D tentatively TRBD1 or TRBD2 (5 bases each). CDR1 is SQVTM and CDR2 is ANQGSEA in the germline V gene. This CDR3 comprises 12 residues. Trimming shortened V by 4 bases and J by 4 bases, and 9 bases separated the two germline ends. In DNA, the CDR3 is TGCAGCGTTGGTCCGGGACCAGATACGCAGTATTTT. Protein: CSVGPGPDTQYF.

This sequence joins TRBV9 and TRBJ2-7; 8 bases are a match to TRBD1. CDR3 size: 14 residues. Germline V gene lookup returns CDR1 SGDLS and CDR2 YYNGEE. With V trimmed by 3 bases and J by 3 bases, 5 bases remained unmatched. The CDR3 sequence: CASSARTGRYEQYF. The CDR3 DNA sequence: TGTGCCAGCAGCGCTAGGACAGGGCGCTACGAGCAGTACTTC. The whole variable domain, remainder taken from reference TRBV9 and TRBJ2-7, is DSGVTQTPKHLITATGQRVTLRCSPRSGDLSVYWYQQSLDQGLQFLIQYYNGEERAKGNILERFSAQQFPDLHSELNLSSLELGDSALYFCASSARTGRYEQYFGPGTRLTVT.

The chain uses TRBV5-1 and TRBJ2-2, with D possibly matching TRBD2 (7 bases). V was clipped by 3 bases and J by 7 bases, with 22 bases between them. This CDR3 has 17 amino acids. CDR1 and CDR2 (germline): SGHRS, YFSETQ. The CDR3 coding sequence is TGCGCCAGCAGCTCTACAGGGACTATCCGGTTGGGCGGGGAGCTGTTTTTT. This encodes CASSSTGTIRLGGELFF.

This clonotype was counted only a few times. V is TRBV7-6 and J is TRBJ2-3; TRBD2 aligns across 8 bases. This CDR3 region has 15 residues. The junction had 6 bases not matched to a gene; V was cut back by 3 bases and J by 4 bases. Germline loops: CDR1 SGHVS, CDR2 FNYEAQ. CDR3 sequence reads: CASSFWTSFPDTQYF. The CDR3 region has the DNA TGTGCCAGCAGCTTTTGGACTAGCTTCCCAGATACGCAGTATTTT.

This clonotype was seen more than once but under ten times. The chain has TRBV27 and TRBJ2-1; 10 bases are shared with TRBD2. This CDR3 has 18 residues. Germline CDR1 and CDR2: MNHEY and SMNVEV (reference sequence). Unmatched junction bases numbered 11, after V lost 6 bases and J lost 0 bases. The CDR3 protein is CASSTLAGVRGSYNEQFF. In nucleotides, the CDR3 is TGTGCCAGCAGCACCCTAGCGGGAGTAAGGGGCTCCTACAATGAGCAGTTCTTC.

This clonotype has just a few counts. CDR3 nucleotide sequence: TGTGCCAGCAGCCCCATCTCGCGGGTCTACGAGCAGTACTTC. Its translation is CASSPISRVYEQYF. The chain combines TRBV7-9 with TRBJ2-7; a possible D gene is TRBD2 (5 bases). The CDR3 is 14 residues long. The germline V and J ends were trimmed by 5 bases and 3 bases, with 14 bases remaining between them. CDR1 and CDR2 (germline): SEHNR, FQNEAQ (reference sequence).

This clonotype was seen only a few times. One junction end disagrees with the germline gene, perhaps due to a read error. The chain couples TRBV7-7 to TRBJ2-7, with D unresolved. In germline, CDR1 is SSHAT, CDR2 FNYEAQ (reference sequence). CDR3 length: 13 residues. CDR3 loop: CASSLGFPYEQYF. The CDR3 DNA reads as TGTGCTAGCAGCTTAGGGTTTCCGTACGAGCAGTACTTC.

The table lists this clonotype with many counts. The rearrangement uses TRBV5-1 and TRBJ2-1; TRBD2 matches 11 bases. Germline loops: CDR1 SGHRS, CDR2 YFSETQ. The ends lost 2 bases at V and 8 bases at J; junction bases unmatched: 9. The CDR3 has 16 residues. The CDR3 region is CASSFPTSGRPHEQFF. In nucleotides, the CDR3 is TGCGCCAGCAGCTTCCCTACTAGCGGGAGACCCCATGAGCAGTTCTTC.

This clonotype showed up just a few times. V and J are TRBV6-2 or TRBV6-3 and TRBJ2-1; D gene uncertain. Trimming left V 2 bases short and J 0 bases short, with 8 bases between. CDR1 MNHEY and CDR2 SVGEGT come from the germline V gene. This CDR3 contains 15 residues. CDR3 in amino acids: CASSYAGPSYNEQFF. The DNA of the CDR3 is TGTGCCAGCAGTTACGCAGGACCCTCCTACAATGAGCAGTTCTTC.

This clonotype was seen more than once but under ten times. V usage is TRBV6-5 and J usage is TRBJ2-3, with 8 bases matching TRBD2. This CDR3 has 13 amino acids. Germline CDR1 reads MNHEY; CDR2 reads SVGAGI. V lost 0 bases, J lost 8 bases, and 1 base stayed unmatched. CDR3: CASSYSTSGTQYF. DNA of the CDR3: TGTGCCAGCAGTTACTCCACTAGCGGTACGCAGTATTTT.

The chain recombines TRBV5-1 with TRBJ2-2, with D possibly matching TRBD2 (5 bases). The V gene's germline CDR1 is SGHRS and CDR2 YFSETQ. CDR3 length: 16 residues. With 0 bases removed from V and 5 bases from J, the gap between germline ends came to 14 bases. CDR3 residues: CASSLGTEGLTGELFF. As DNA, the CDR3 is TGCGCCAGCAGCTTGGGCACCGAGGGTTTAACCGGGGAGCTGTTTTTT.

The chain uses TRBV6-1 and TRBJ2-1, with D perhaps assigned TRBD1 or TRBD2 (6 bases each). V gave up 0 bases and J gave up 9 bases, with 24 bases separating them. In germline, CDR1 is MNHNS, CDR2 SASEGT. The CDR3 loop spans 18 amino acids. The CDR3 DNA reads as TGTGCCAGCAGTGAAGCGCTTCGAAGGGGGGTTGTGAGGGGTGAGCAGTTCTTC. Protein sequence: CASSEALRRGVVRGEQFF.

This clonotype was observed many times. The chain recombines TRBV7-2 with TRBJ2-7; 8 bases agree with TRBD2. The V segment lost 0 bases and the J segment 6 bases; nucleotides outside the gene matches: 4. This CDR3 spans 14 amino acids. Germline assignment: CDR1 SGHTA and CDR2 FQGNSA. The CDR3 loop reads CASSLAPGGGEQYF. In DNA form, the CDR3 reads TGTGCCAGCAGCTTAGCTCCGGGGGGGGGCGAGCAGTACTTC.

This clonotype was detected only a few times. The rearrangement links TRBV19 to TRBJ2-6; D remains ambiguous. The CDR3 is made up of 15 amino acids. The V end was cut by 5 bases, the J end by 1 base, with 9 bases between. The germline gives CDR1 LNHDA, CDR2 SQIVND (reference sequence). The CDR3 here is CASSPEVSGANVLTF. The CDR3 DNA follows: TGTGCCAGTAGTCCAGAGGTTTCTGGGGCCAACGTCCTGACTTTC.

Ten or more counts support this clonotype. The genes are TRBV18 and TRBJ1-4; possibly TRBD1 for D (6 bases). The CDR3 covers 16 residues. Germline V gene lookup returns CDR1 KGHSH and CDR2 LQKENI. V was clipped by 3 bases and J by 0 bases, with 11 bases between them. The CDR3 nucleotides read TGTGCCAGCTCACCGGACAGACCTGCAACTAATGAAAAACTGTTTTTT. It is translated as CASSPDRPATNEKLFF.